This T cell receptor beta chain was recovered during a study of cytomegalovirus exposure and HLA in healthy donors. The PCR had 60 Vbeta and 13 Jbeta primers. The table came from immunoSEQ multiplex PCR; TCRdb's copy has only in-frame clones and leaves some out. Of about 140,000 clones in the sample, around four fifths are singletons; the top ten hold 1.4%. This clone was seen only a few times. The CDR3 has 15 residues. V was pared by 3 bases and J by 0 bases, with 2 bases of the junction left unmatched. Germline CDR1 SGHRS, CDR2 YFSETQ. Sequenced input: PBMCs. The chain couples TRBV5-1 to TRBJ1-3; 8 nucleotides line up with TRBD1. This TCR was sampled from a man younger than 45 in good health and CMV-seropositive. CDR3 amino acids: CASSSGTGSGNTIYF. CDR3 sequence (DNA): TGCGCCAGCAGCTCTGGGACAGGCTCTGGAAACACCATATATTTT.